Listed below are T cell receptor beta chains from one sample, sequenced in a study of blood T cell repertoires in COVID-19. Some clones are missing from TCRdb's copy, which holds only in-frame ones; the method was immunoSEQ multiplex PCR. The sample lists roughly 230,000 clones, approximately 83% occurring once. The specimen was peripheral blood. Receptors were obtained from a woman aged 45-60 years with acute or convalescent COVID-19. The CDR3 runs from the conserved cysteine through the conserved F or W. The D gene is left open where the match is weak. Size tells how often a clone was seen (once, few, many) or the class of an expanded clone, and some rows leave it out.

-	-	TRBJ1-2	TRBV4-1	CASSQVGPLLTGTYGYTF	TGCGCCAGCAGCCAAGTTGGCCCATTATTAACAGGGACCTATGGCTACACCTTC
-	TRBD1	TRBJ1-4	TRBV6-5	CASSYSQGAEKLFF	TGTGCCAGCAGCTACTCCCAGGGGGCTGAGAAACTGTTTTTT
-	-	TRBJ2-5	TRBV5-1	CASSLNGGLYQETQYF	TGCGCCAGCAGCTTGAATGGGGGCCTGTACCAAGAGACCCAGTACTTC
-	-	TRBJ1-1	TRBV19	CASTGLSTEAFF	TGTGCCAGCACAGGGCTTAGCACTGAAGCTTTCTTT
once	TRBD2	TRBJ2-1	TRBV27	CASSFRLAGGSVNEQFF	TGTGCCAGCAGTTTTCGACTAGCGGGAGGGTCTGTCAATGAGCAGTTCTTC
-	TRBD2	TRBJ2-1	TRBV5-1	CASSPARTSGRSSYNEQFF	TGCGCCAGCAGCCCGGCGAGGACTAGCGGCCGGAGCTCCTACAATGAGCAGTTCTTC
-	-	TRBJ1-4	TRBV24-1	CATSDPGMGPNEKLFF	TGTGCCACCAGTGATCCCGGTATGGGGCCTAATGAAAAACTGTTTTTT
-	TRBD1	TRBJ2-2	TRBV19	CASSRRQGLNTGELFF	TGTGCCAGTAGTAGAAGACAGGGCTTGAACACCGGGGAGCTGTTTTTT
-	-	TRBJ2-1	TRBV28	CASSLSFGFQFF	TGTGCCAGCAGTTTATCTTTCGGTTTTCAGTTCTTC
-	-	TRBJ2-7	TRBV12-3/TRBV12-4	CASGTAAYEQYF	TGTGCCAGCGGAACAGCGGCCTACGAGCAGTACTTC
few	TRBD1	TRBJ2-7	TRBV20-1	CSASASGGISYEQYF	TGCAGTGCTAGTGCATCAGGGGGAATCTCCTACGAGCAGTACTTC
-	TRBD2	TRBJ2-5	TRBV5-1	CASSLGGSPQETQYF	TGCGCCAGCAGCTTGGGCGGGAGTCCCCAAGAGACCCAGTACTTC
-	-	TRBJ2-7	TRBV14	CASSQHYEQYF	TGTGCCAGCAGCCAACACTACGAGCAGTACTTC
once	-	TRBJ1-4	TRBV5-4	CASSLGTGSNEKLFF	TGTGCCAGCAGCTTGGGCACCGGGTCCAATGAAAAACTGTTTTTT
-	TRBD2	TRBJ2-7	TRBV2	CASSDGLAGGPSPSEQYF	TGTGCCAGCAGTGATGGACTAGCGGGAGGGCCCTCCCCATCCGAGCAGTACTTC
-	TRBD1	TRBJ2-2	TRBV6-5	CAVPGQGAIAGELFF	TGTGCCGTCCCGGGACAGGGGGCAATTGCCGGGGAGCTGTTTTTT
once	-	TRBJ2-7	TRBV5-4	CASSLGSGTLSSYEQYF	TGTGCCAGCAGCTTGGGATCCGGGACATTAAGCTCCTACGAGCAGTACTTC
-	TRBD1	TRBJ2-7	TRBV29-1	CSVRLTGIFGEQYF	TGCAGCGTTCGACTGACAGGGATATTCGGGGAGCAGTACTTC
-	TRBD1	TRBJ1-3	TRBV20-1	CSASPGQLGNTIYF	TGCAGTGCTAGTCCGGGACAGTTAGGAAACACCATATATTTT
-	TRBD1	TRBJ1-1	TRBV6-5	CASSKAGGTEAFF	TGTGCCAGCAGCAAGGCAGGGGGCACTGAAGCTTTCTTT
-	-	TRBJ1-5	TRBV4-2	CASSPNSGTLHQPQHF	TGTGCCAGTAGCCCTAACTCCGGGACACTTCATCAGCCCCAGCATTTT
-	-	TRBJ1-1	TRBV4-1	CASSQDHVGTSNTEAFF	TGCGCCAGCAGCCAAGATCATGTCGGGACAAGTAACACTGAAGCTTTCTTT
-	TRBD1	TRBJ1-5	TRBV5-1	CASSLEAGGGQPQHF	TGCGCCAGCAGCTTGGAGGCAGGGGGCGGTCAGCCCCAGCATTTT
-	-	TRBJ1-1	TRBV2	CASSLQGYEAFF	TGTGCCAGCAGTTTACAGGGTTATGAAGCTTTCTTT
-	-	TRBJ1-2	TRBV29-1	CSVVGRGQGYTF	TGCAGCGTTGTAGGGCGGGGGCAGGGCTACACCTTC
-	-	TRBJ1-4	TRBV24-1	CATSGPTGTLNEKLFF	TGTGCCACCAGTGGTCCAACAGGGACCTTGAATGAAAAACTGTTTTTT
-	-	TRBJ1-2	TRBV6-2/TRBV6-3	CASSNGGYGYTF	TGTGCCAGCAGCAACGGGGGCTATGGCTACACCTTC
-	TRBD1	TRBJ2-7	TRBV28	CASSPRTGGNEQYF	TGTGCCAGCAGTCCCCGGACAGGGGGCAACGAGCAGTACTTC
-	-	TRBJ1-2	TRBV25-1	CASSVSFGYTF	TGTGCCAGCAGTGTCTCGTTTGGCTACACCTTC
-	-	TRBJ2-7	TRBV2	CASRQVPYEQYF	TGTGCCAGCCGACAGGTCCCCTACGAGCAGTACTTC
-	TRBD1	TRBJ1-1	TRBV18	CASSPPVAPGGEAFF	TGTGCCAGCTCACCACCGGTGGCGCCAGGGGGTGAAGCTTTCTTT
-	-	TRBJ2-5	TRBV5-4	CASRSGSAQYF	TGTGCCAGCAGATCGGGATCGGCCCAGTACTTC
-	-	TRBJ1-1	TRBV5-6	CASSLTGLEAFF	TGTGCCAGCAGCCTTACAGGGCTGGAAGCTTTCTTT
-	-	TRBJ2-7	TRBV18	CASSPPLSYEQYF	TGTGCCAGCTCACCACCACTCTCCTACGAGCAGTACTTC
-	-	TRBJ1-2	TRBV11-2	CASSVGGNIRGYGYTF	TGTGCCAGCAGCGTAGGAGGTAACATAAGGGGCTATGGCTACACCTTC
-	-	TRBJ1-2	TRBV7-9	CASSSGTYYGYTF	TGTGCCAGCAGCTCCGGGACATACTATGGCTACACCTTC
few	TRBD2	TRBJ2-5	TRBV7-2	CASSAFPRGLAGETQYF	TGTGCCAGCAGCGCCTTCCCGAGGGGACTAGCGGGAGAGACCCAGTACTTC
-	TRBD1	TRBJ2-1	TRBV5-5	CASSRDRDNEQFF	TGTGCCAGCAGCCGGGACAGGGACAATGAGCAGTTCTTC
-	TRBD2	TRBJ2-1	TRBV4-2	CASSHPLAGEYNEQFF	TGTGCCAGCAGCCACCCTTTAGCGGGAGAATACAATGAGCAGTTCTTC
-	TRBD1	TRBJ1-1	TRBV7-9	CASSLSFGTGNTEAFF	TGTGCCAGCAGCTTAAGCTTCGGGACAGGGAACACTGAAGCTTTCTTT
-	TRBD2	TRBJ2-5	TRBV9	CASSVGTSGGVRETQYF	TGTGCCAGCAGCGTAGGGACTAGCGGGGGGGTACGAGAGACCCAGTACTTC
-	-	TRBJ2-3	TRBV21-1	CASSSRVRAGGRGRPDTQYF	TGTGCCAGCAGCAGCCGCGTTAGGGCCGGAGGGAGGGGAAGACCAGATACGCAGTATTTT
-	-	TRBJ1-5	TRBV19	CASRAGMLGNQPQHF	TGTGCCAGTAGAGCAGGGATGTTAGGCAATCAGCCCCAGCATTTT
-	-	TRBJ1-2	TRBV3-1/TRBV3-2	CASSQVGRGYGYTF	TGTGCCAGCAGCCAAGTTGGCAGGGGCTATGGCTACACCTTC
-	TRBD1	TRBJ2-3	TRBV2	CASRGQGRDTHTQYF	TGTGCCAGCAGAGGACAGGGGAGGGATACGCATACGCAGTATTTT
few	-	TRBJ1-6	TRBV15	CATSRGRQVNSPLHF	TGTGCCACCAGCAGAGGCCGCCAGGTGAATTCACCCCTCCACTTT
-	-	TRBJ2-7	TRBV6-5	CASTPLGGSYEQYF	TGTGCCAGCACTCCCCTGGGGGGATCCTACGAGCAGTACTTC
few	TRBD1	TRBJ1-5	TRBV2	CASSGQGVRNQPQHF	TGTGCCAGCAGCGGACAGGGTGTCCGCAATCAGCCCCAGCATTTT
-	-	TRBJ2-1	TRBV3-1/TRBV3-2	CASSQDIGEGEQFF	TGTGCCAGCAGCCAAGATATCGGGGAAGGAGAGCAGTTCTTC
-	-	TRBJ1-6	TRBV14	CASSQVIGPGEVGPLHF	TGTGCCAGCAGCCAAGTCATCGGGCCCGGGGAGGTGGGGCCCCTCCACTTT
-	-	TRBJ2-7	TRBV11-2	CASSGRSGLGYEQYF	TGTGCCAGCAGTGGGAGGTCTGGGCTTGGGTACGAGCAGTACTTC
-	-	TRBJ1-2	TRBV4-2	CASSQGRFSGYTF	TGTGCCAGCAGCCAAGGCAGATTCAGTGGCTACACCTTC
-	-	TRBJ1-4	TRBV30	CAWSLGAINEKLFF	TGTGCCTGGAGTTTAGGGGCTATTAATGAAAAACTGTTTTTT
-	-	TRBJ2-1	TRBV18	CASSPQGAGTVYNEQFF	TGTGCCAGCTCACCACAGGGCGCGGGAACAGTCTACAATGAGCAGTTCTTC